This T cell receptor (beta chain) was retrieved from a study of siplizumab effects on memory and regulatory T cells. Whole-study results and caveats: Versus roughly 27% in controls, the mappable alloreactive CD4+ clones averaged nearly 70% Treg-derived with siplizumab. Greater diversity than memory cells seemed evident in naive T cells, which also appeared to be major alloresponse contributors.

Germline-derived CDR1 and CDR2 are KGHSH and LQKENI. V shed 4 bases and J shed 4 bases, with 8 bases lying between them. This CDR3 region has 13 residues. This clone was recorded only once. Its specificity is not known. TCRdb's copy holds only in-frame clones and misses some; the assay was immunoSEQ multiplex PCR. The table records 95,000 to 130,000 clones, roughly 94% of them present only once. This sequence was found in a human donor in good health. The source material was non-Treg CD4+ T cells sorted from blood. The J gene is TRBJ1-5, the V gene TRBV18; D ambiguous. The CDR3 region has the DNA TGTGCCAGCTCACTAGGGAGGAATCAGCCCCAGCATTTT. Translation: CASSLGRNQPQHF.